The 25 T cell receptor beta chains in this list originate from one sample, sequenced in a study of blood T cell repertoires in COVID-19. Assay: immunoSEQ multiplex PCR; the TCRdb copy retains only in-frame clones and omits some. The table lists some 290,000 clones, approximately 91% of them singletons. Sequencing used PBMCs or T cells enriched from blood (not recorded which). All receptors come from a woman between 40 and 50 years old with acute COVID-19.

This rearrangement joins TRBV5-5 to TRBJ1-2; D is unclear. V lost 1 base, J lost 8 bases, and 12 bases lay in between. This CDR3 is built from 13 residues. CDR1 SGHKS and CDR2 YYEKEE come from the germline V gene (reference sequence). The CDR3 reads CASSLTPIEGYTF. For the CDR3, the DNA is TGTGCCAGCAGCTTGACCCCCATTGAGGGCTACACCTTC.

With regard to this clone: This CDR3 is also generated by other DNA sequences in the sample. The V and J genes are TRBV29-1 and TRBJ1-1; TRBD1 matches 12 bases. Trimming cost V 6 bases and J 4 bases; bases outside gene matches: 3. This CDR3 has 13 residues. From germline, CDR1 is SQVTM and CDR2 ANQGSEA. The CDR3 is CSVGQGAVTEAFF. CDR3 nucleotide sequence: TGCAGCGTGGGACAGGGGGCAGTCACTGAAGCTTTCTTT.

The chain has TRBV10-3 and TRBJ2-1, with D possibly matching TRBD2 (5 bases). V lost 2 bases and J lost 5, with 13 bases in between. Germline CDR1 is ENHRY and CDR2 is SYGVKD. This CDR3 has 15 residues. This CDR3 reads CAISETGKGHNEQFF. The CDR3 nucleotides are TGTGCCATCAGTGAGACCGGGAAAGGTCACAATGAGCAGTTCTTC.

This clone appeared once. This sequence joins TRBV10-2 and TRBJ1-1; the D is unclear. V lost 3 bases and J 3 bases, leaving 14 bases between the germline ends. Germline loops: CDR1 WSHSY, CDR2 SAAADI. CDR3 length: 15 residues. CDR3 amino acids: CASSDRRGADTEAFF. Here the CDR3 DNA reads TGCGCCAGCAGTGATCGTCGGGGAGCGGACACTGAAGCTTTCTTT.

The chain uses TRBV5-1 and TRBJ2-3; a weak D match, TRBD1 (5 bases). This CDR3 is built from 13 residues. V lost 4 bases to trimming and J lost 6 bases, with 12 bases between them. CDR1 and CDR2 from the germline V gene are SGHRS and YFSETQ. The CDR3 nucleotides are TGCGCCAGCAGCCCCAGGGCAACCGATACGCAGTATTTT. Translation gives CASSPRATDTQYF.

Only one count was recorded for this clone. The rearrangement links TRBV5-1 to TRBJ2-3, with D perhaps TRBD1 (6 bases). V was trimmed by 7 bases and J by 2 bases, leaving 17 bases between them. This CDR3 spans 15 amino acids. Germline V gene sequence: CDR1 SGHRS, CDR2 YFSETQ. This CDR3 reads CASGPGEPFTDTQYF. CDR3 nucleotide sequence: TGCGCCAGCGGTCCAGGGGAACCCTTCACAGATACGCAGTATTTT.

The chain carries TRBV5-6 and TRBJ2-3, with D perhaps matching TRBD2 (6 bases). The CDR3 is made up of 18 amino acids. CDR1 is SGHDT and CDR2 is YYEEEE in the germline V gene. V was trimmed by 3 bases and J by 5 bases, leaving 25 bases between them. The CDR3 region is CASSSITRLRQEGDTQYF. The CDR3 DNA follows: TGTGCCAGCAGCTCGATAACGAGGTTGAGGCAGGAGGGAGATACGCAGTATTTT.

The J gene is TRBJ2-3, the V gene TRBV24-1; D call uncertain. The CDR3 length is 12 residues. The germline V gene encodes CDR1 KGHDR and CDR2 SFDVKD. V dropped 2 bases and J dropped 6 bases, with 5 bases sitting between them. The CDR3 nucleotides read TGTGCCACCAGTGATTCCGTCGATACGCAGTATTTT. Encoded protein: CATSDSVDTQYF.

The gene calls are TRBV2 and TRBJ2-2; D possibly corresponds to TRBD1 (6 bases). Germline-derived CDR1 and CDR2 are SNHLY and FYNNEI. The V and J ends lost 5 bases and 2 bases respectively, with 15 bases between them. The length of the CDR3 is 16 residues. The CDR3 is CASSNPGTLNTGELFF. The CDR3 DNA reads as TGTGCCAGCAGTAATCCCGGGACACTAAACACCGGGGAGCTGTTTTTT.

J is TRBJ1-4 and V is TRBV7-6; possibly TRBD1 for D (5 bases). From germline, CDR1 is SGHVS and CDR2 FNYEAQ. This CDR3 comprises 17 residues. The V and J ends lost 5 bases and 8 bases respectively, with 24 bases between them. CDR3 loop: CASSLRDGGGRQEKLFF. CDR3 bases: TGTGCCAGCAGCCTCCGGGATGGGGGAGGCAGGCAGGAAAAACTGTTTTTT.

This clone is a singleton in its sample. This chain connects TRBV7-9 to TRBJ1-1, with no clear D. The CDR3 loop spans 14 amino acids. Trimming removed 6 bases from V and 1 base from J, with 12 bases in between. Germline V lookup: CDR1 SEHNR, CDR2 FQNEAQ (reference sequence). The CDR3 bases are TGTGCCAGCAGTAATCGGAACAGGAACACTGAAGCTTTCTTT. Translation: CASSNRNRNTEAFF.

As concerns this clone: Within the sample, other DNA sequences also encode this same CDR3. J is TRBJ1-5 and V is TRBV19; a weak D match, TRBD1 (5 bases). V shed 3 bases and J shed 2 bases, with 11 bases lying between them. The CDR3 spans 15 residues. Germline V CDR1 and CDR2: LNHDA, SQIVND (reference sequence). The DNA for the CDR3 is TGTGCCAGTAGTATCGTGGGGGGAGGCAATCAGCCCCAGCATTTT. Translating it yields CASSIVGGGNQPQHF. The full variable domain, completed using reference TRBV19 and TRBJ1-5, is DGGITQSPKYLFRKEGQNVTLSCEQNLNHDAMYWYRQDPGQGLRLIYYSQIVNDFQKGDIAEGYSVSREKKESFPLTVTSAQKNPTAFYLCASSIVGGGNQPQHFGDGTRLSIL.

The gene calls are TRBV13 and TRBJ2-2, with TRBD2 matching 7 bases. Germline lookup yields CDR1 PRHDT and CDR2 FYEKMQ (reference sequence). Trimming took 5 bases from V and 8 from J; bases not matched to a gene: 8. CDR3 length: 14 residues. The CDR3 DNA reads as TGTGCCAGCAGCGCCCCGGGACTACGGGGGGAGCTGTTTTTT. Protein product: CASSAPGLRGELFF.

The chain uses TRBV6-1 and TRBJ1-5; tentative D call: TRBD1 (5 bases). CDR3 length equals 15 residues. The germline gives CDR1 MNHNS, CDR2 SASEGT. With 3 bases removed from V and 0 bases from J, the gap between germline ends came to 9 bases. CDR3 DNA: TGTGCCAGCAGTGATCGGGGGACTAGCAATCAGCCCCAGCATTTT. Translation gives CASSDRGTSNQPQHF.

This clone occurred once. The CDR3 DNA is TGTGCCAGCAGTGGGGTGGGCGATGAGCAGTTCTTC. This sequence encodes CASSGVGDEQFF. The V gene is TRBV2, the J gene TRBJ2-1; D uncertain. Germline V gene data show CDR1 as SNHLY and CDR2 as FYNNEI. With 4 bases removed from V and 8 bases from J, the gap between germline ends came to 9 bases. The CDR3 sequence is 12 residues long.

In DNA, the CDR3 is TGTGCCAGCAGTGAGCTAGTACTAGCGGGGTCGACAGATACGCAGTATTTT. Its translation: CASSELVLAGSTDTQYF. The rearrangement joins TRBV6-1 to TRBJ2-3; 10 bases are shared with TRBD2. CDR1 is MNHNS, CDR2 SASEGT, per germline. The CDR3 totals 17 residues. Germline trimming cut 3 bases from V and 3 bases from J; bases unmatched to any gene: 9.

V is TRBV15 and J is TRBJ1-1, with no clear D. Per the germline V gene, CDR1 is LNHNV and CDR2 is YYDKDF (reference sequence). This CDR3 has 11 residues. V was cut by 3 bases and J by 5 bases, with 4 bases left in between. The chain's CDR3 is CATSSSTEAFF. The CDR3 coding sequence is TGTGCCACCAGCAGTTCGACTGAAGCTTTCTTT.

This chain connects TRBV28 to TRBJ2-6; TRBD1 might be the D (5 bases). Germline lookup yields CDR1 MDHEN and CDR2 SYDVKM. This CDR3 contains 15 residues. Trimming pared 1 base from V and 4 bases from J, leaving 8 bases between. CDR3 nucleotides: TGTGCCAGCAGTTTATTAAGGGGAGGGGCCAACGTCCTGACTTTC. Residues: CASSLLRGGANVLTF.

This CDR3 is CASSVGVYNEQFF. DNA for the CDR3: TGTGCCAGCAGCGTAGGCGTCTACAATGAGCAGTTCTTC. The chain has TRBV9 and TRBJ2-1; D is ambiguous. Deletions cut 0 bases from V and 3 bases from J, with 4 bases between. The CDR3 is 13 amino acids. The germline V gene has CDR1 SGDLS and CDR2 YYNGEE.

The CDR3 here is CATSDRITSGQLEQFF. Here the CDR3 DNA reads TGTGCCACCAGTGATAGAATAACTAGCGGGCAACTTGAGCAGTTCTTC. This rearrangement joins TRBV24-1 to TRBJ2-1, with 9 bases matching TRBD2. V shed 3 bases and J 9 bases; nucleotides not matched to a gene: 11. This CDR3 contains 16 residues. Per the germline V gene, CDR1 is KGHDR and CDR2 is SFDVKD.

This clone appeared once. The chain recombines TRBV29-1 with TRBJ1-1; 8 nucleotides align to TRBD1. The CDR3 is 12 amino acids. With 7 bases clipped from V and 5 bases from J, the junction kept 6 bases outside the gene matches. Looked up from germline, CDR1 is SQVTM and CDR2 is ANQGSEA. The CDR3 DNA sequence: TGCAGCGCGAGGACAGGGAGGACTGAAGCTTTCTTT. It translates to CSARTGRTEAFF.

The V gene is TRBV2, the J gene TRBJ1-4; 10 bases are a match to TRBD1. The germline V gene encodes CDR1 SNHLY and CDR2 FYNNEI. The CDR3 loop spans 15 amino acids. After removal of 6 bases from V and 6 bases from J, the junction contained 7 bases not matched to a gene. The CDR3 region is CASRITGTGDEKLFF. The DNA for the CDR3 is TGTGCCAGCAGAATCACCGGGACAGGGGATGAAAAACTGTTTTTT. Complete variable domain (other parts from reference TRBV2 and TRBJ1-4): EPEVTQTPSHQVTQMGQEVILRCVPISNHLYFYWYRQILGQKVEFLVSFYNNEISEKSEIFDDQFSVERPDGSNFTLKIRSTKLEDSAMYFCASRITGTGDEKLFFGSGTQLSVL.

CDR3 nucleotides: TGTGCCAGCAGGGATCGGACAGGGGGGAATCAGCCCCAGCATTTT. Its translation: CASRDRTGGNQPQHF. The chain has TRBV28 and TRBJ1-5, with TRBD1 matching over 10 bases. Germline lookup yields CDR1 MDHEN and CDR2 SYDVKM. This CDR3 contains 15 residues. With V trimmed by 6 bases and J by 4 bases, 6 bases remained unmatched.

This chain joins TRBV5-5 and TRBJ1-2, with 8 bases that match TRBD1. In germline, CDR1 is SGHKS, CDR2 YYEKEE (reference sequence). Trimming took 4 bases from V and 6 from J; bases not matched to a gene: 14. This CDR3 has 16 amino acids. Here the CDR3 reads CASSMDSWQGAHGYTF. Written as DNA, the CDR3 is TGTGCCAGCAGCATGGACTCTTGGCAGGGGGCCCATGGCTACACCTTC. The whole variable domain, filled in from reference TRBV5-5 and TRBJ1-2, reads DAGVTQSPTHLIKTRGQQVTLRCSPISGHKSVSWYQQVLGQGPQFIFQYYEKEERGRGNFPDRFSARQFPNYSSELNVNALLLGDSALYLCASSMDSWQGAHGYTFGSGTRLTVV.

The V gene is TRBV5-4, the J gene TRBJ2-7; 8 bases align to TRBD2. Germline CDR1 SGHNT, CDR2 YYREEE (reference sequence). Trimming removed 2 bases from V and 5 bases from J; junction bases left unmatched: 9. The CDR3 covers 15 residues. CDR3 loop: CASSLIDKAGDEQYF. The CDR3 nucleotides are TGTGCCAGCAGCTTAATCGACAAAGCGGGAGACGAGCAGTACTTC.